This TCR beta chain was found in a study of cytomegalovirus exposure and HLA in healthy donors. General study points: Rare TCR sequences predominated, though certain public TCRs were found in many donors. Likely technical artifact: a cluster of highly shared sequence variants. The study recorded 164 TCR beta chains that were cytomegalovirus-associated. Later analysis showed TCR association rates varying by HLA locus, highest for DRB1 and lowest for HLA-C.

The germline CDR1 and CDR2 sequences are GTSNPN and SVGIG (reference sequence). Trimming took off 1 base at V and 10 bases at J, with 10 bases between the two ends. The CDR3 is 12 amino acids. Points on this clone: The antigen is undetermined.

Primers for the PCR totalled 60 Vbeta and 13 Jbeta. Clones were read by immunoSEQ multiplex PCR, and TCRdb kept only the in-frame ones, dropping some. Found here are approximately 150,000 clones, 75% of them singletons; the top ten hold about 3.1%. This sequence originates from a man aged 35 to 55 in good health and CMV-seronegative. The sample was PBMCs. This chain joins TRBV30 and TRBJ1-4; D is undetermined. The CDR3 here is CAWSAEIGKLFF. Here the CDR3 DNA reads TGTGCCTGGAGTGCCGAGATTGGAAAACTGTTTTTT.